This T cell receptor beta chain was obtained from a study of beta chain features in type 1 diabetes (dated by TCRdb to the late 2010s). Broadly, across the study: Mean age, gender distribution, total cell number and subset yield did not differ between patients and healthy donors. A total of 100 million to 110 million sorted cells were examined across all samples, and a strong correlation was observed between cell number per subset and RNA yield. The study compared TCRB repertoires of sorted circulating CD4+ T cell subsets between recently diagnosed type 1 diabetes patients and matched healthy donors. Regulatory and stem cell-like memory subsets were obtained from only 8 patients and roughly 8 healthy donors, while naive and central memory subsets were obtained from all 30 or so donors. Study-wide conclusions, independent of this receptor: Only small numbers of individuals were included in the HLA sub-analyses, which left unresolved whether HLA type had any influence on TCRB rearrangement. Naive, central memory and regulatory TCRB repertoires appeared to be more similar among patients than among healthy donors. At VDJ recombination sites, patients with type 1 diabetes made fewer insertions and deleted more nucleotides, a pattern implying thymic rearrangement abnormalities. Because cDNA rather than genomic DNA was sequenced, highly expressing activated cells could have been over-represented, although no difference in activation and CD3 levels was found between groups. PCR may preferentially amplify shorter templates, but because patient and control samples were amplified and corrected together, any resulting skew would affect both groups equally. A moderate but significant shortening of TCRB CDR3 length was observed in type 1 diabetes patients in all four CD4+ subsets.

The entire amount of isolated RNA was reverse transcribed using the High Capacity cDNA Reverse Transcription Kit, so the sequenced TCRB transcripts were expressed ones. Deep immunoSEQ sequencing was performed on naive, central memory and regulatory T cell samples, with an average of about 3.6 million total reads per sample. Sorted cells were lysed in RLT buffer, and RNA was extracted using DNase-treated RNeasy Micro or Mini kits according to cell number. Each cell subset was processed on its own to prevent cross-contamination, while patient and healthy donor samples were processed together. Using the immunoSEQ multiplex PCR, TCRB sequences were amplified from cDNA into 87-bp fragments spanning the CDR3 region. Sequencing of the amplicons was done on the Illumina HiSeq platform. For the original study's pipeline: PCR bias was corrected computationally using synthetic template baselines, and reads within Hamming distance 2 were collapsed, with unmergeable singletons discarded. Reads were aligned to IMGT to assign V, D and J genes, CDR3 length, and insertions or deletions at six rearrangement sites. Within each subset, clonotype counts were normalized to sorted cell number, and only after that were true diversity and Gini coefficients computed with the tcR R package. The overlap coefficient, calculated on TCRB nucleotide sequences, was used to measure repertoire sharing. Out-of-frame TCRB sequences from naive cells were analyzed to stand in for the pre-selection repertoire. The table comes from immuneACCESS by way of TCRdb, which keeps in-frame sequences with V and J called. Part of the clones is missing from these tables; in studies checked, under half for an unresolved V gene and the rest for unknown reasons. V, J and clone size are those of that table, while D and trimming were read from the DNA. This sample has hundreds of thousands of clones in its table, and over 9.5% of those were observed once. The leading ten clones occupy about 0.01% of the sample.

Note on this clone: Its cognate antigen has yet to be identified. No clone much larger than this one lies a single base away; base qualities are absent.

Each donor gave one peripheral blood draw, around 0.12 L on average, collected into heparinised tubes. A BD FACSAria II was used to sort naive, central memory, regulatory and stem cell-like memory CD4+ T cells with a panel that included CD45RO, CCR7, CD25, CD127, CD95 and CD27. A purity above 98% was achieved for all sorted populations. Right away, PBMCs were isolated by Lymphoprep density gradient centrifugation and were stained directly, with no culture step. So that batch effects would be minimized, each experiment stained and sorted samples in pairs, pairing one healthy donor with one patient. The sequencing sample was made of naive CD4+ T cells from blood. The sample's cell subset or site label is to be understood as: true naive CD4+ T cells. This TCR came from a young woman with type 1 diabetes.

The DNA is TGTGCCTGGAGTGGAAAACAGGGCGGGAATGAAAAACTGTTTTTT. This yields the protein CAWSGKQGGNEKLFF. In this chain, TRBV30 is recombined with TRBJ1-4; TRBD1 could be the D gene, as 6 bases match. The germline V gene (reference sequence) sets CDR1 to GTSNPN and CDR2 to SVGIG. Relative to germline, V is 1 base shorter and J is 5 bases shorter, with 14 bases between their ends. The CDR3 runs 15 amino acids, cysteine and phenylalanine included. Of the read, only the CDR3 DNA is kept; its 45 bases are in frame from base 1.